This T cell receptor (beta chain) was recorded in a study of identical twins. Per the germline V gene, CDR1 is DFQATT and CDR2 is SNEGSKA (reference sequence). V lost 6 bases and J lost 8, with 19 bases in between. This CDR3 comprises 14 residues. TCRdb independently ran MiXCR on the 5' RACE reads; one entry per CDR3 protein. The table lists roughly 480,000 distinct CDR3 sequences, 24% of them singletons. This same sample was also part of a study on T cells expressing NK-cell markers.

Source material: CD4+ T cells sorted from blood. The clonotype comes from a young woman in good health. The V gene is TRBV20-1, the J gene TRBJ2-2; D unresolved. The CDR3 DNA reads TGCAGTGCCCCATCATTCCAGAAATCGGGGGAGCTGTTTTTT. Its protein product is CSAPSFQKSGELFF.